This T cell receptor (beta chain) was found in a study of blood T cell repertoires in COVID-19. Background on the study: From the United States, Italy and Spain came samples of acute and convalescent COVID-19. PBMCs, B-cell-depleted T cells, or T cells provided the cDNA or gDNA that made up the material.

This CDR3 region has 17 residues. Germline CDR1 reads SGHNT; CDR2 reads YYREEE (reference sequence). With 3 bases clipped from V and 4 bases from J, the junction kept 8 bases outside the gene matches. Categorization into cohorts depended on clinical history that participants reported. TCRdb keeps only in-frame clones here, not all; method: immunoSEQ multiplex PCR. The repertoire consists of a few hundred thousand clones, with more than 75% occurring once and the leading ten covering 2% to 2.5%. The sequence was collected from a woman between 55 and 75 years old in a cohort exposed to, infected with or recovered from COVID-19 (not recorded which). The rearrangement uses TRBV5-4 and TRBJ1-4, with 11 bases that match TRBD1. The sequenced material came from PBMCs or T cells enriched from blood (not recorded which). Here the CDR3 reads CASSSAWDRGVNEKLFF. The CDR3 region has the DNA TGTGCCAGCAGCTCCGCCTGGGACAGGGGGGTTAATGAAAAACTGTTTTTT.